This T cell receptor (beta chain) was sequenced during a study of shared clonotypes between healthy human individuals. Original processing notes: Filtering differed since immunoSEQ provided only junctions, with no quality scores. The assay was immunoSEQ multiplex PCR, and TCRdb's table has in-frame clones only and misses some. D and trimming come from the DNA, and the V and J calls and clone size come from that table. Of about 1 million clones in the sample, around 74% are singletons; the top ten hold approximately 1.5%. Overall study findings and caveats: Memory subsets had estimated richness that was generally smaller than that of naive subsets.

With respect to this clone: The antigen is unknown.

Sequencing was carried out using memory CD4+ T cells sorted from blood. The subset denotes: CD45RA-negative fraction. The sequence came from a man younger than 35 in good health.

In nucleotides, the CDR3 is TGTGCCAGCGGACGACTAGCCACCTACGAGCAGTACTTC. This translates into CASGRLATYEQYF. The gene calls are TRBV14 and TRBJ2-7, with 7 bases matching TRBD2. The V gene end was trimmed by 8 bases and the J gene end by 2 bases; junction bases not matched to a gene: 6. Looked up from germline, CDR1 is SGHDN and CDR2 is FVKESK. CDR3 length equals 13 residues.